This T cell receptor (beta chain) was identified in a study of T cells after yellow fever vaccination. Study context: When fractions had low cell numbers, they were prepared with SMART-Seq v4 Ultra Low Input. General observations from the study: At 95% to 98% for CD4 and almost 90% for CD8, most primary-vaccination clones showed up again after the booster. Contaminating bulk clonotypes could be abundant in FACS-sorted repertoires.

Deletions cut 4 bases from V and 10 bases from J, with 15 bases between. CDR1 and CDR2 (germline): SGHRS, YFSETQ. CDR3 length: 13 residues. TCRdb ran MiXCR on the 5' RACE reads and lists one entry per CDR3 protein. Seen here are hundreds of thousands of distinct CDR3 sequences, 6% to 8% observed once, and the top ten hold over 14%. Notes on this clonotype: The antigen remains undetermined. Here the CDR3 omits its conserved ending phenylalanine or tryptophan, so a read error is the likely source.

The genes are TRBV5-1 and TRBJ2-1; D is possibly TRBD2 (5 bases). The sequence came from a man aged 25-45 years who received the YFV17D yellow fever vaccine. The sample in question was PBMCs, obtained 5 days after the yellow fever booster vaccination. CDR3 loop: CASSRSGWEEQFL. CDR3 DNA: TGCGCCAGCAGCCGAAGCGGATGGGAGGAGCAGTTCTTA.